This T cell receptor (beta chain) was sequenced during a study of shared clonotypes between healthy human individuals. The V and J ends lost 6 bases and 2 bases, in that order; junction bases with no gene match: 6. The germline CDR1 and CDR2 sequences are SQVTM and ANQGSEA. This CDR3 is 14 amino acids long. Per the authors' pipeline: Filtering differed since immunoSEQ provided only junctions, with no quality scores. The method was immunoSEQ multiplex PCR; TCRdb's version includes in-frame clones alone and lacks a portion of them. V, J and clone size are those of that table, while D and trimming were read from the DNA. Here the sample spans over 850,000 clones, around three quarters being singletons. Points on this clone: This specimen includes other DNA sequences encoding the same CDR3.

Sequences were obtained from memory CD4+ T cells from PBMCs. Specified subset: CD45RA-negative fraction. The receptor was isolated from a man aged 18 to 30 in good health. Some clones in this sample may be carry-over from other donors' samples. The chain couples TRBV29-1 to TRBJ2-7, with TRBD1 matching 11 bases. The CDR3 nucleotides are TGCAGCGTGGATCCGGGACAGGGGGCCTACGAGCAGTACTTC. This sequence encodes CSVDPGQGAYEQYF.